This TCR beta chain originates from a study of PD-L1 blockade in urothelial cancer. This clone occurred once. TCRdb keeps only in-frame clones here, not all; method: immunoSEQ multiplex PCR. The sample has 55,000 to 80,000 clones, 70% to 90% seen once; the top ten hold 14% to 15%. Germline V CDR1 and CDR2: MNHNY, SVGAGI (reference sequence). The V segment lost 6 bases and the J segment 3 bases; nucleotides outside the gene matches: 5. There are 15 residues in the CDR3. As for time point: pretreatment peripheral blood. The sequenced sample was PBMCs, obtained around atezolizumab (anti-PD-L1) treatment. The sequence derives from a man in his 60s with urothelial cancer. The chain combines TRBV6-6 with TRBJ2-2, with 9 bases fitting TRBD1. CDR3 loop: CASRGQGGDTGELFF. In nucleotides, the CDR3 is TGTGCCAGCAGGGGACAGGGCGGGGACACCGGGGAGCTGTTTTTT.